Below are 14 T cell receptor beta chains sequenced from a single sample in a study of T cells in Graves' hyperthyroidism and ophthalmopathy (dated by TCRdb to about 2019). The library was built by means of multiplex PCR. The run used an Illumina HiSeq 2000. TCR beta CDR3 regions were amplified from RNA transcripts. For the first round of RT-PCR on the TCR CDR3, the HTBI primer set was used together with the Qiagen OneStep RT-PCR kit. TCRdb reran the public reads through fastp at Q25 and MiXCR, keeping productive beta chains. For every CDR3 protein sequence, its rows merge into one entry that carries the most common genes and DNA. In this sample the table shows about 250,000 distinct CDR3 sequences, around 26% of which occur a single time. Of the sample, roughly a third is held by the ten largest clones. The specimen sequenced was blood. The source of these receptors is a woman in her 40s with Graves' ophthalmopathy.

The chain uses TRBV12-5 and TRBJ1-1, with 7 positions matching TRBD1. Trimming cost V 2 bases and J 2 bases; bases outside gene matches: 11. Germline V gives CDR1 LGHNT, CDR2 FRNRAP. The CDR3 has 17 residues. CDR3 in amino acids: CASGLRTSGTDNTEAFF. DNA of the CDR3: TGTGCTAGTGGTTTGAGAACGTCGGGGACAGACAACACTGAAGCTTTCTTT. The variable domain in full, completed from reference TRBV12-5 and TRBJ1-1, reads DARVTQTPRHKVTEMGQEVTMRCQPILGHNTVFWYRQTMMQGLELLAYFRNRAPLDDSGMPKDRFSAEMPDATLATLKIQPSEPRDSAVYFCASGLRTSGTDNTEAFFGQGTRLTVV.

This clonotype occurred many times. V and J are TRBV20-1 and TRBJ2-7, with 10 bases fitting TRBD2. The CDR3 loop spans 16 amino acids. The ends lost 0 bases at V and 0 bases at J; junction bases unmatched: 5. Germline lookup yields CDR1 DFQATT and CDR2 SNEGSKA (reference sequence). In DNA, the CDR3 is TGCAGTGCTAGAGATCCGGCTAGCGGGAGCTCCTACGAGCAGTACTTC. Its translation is CSARDPASGSSYEQYF.

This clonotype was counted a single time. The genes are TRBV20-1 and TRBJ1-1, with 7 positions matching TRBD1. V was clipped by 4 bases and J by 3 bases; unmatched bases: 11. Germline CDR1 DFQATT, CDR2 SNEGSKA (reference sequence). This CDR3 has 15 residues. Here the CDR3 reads CSATRDSRRYTEAFF. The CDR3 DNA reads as TGCAGTGCTACCCGGGACAGCCGTCGTTACACTGAAGCTTTCTTT.

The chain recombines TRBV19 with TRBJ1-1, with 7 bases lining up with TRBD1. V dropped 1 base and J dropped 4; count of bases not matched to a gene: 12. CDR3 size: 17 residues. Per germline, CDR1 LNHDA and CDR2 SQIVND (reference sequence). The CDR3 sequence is CASSIVRLAGDSTEAFF. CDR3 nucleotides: TGTGCCAGTAGTATAGTTAGGCTGGCGGGGGACAGCACTGAAGCTTTCTTT.

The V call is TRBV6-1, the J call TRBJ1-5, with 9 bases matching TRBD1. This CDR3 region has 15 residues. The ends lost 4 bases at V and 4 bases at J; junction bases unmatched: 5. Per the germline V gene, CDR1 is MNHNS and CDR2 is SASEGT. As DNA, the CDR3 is TGTGCCAGCAGTGGCGGGACAGGGATAAATCAGCCCCAGCATTTT. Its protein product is CASSGGTGINQPQHF.

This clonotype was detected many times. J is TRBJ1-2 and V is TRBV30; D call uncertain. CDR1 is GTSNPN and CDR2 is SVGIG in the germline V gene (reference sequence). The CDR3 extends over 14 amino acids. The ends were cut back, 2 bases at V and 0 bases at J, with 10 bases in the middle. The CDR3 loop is CAWSTPLANYGYTF. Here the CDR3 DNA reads TGTGCCTGGAGTACGCCTCTAGCTAACTATGGCTACACCTTC.

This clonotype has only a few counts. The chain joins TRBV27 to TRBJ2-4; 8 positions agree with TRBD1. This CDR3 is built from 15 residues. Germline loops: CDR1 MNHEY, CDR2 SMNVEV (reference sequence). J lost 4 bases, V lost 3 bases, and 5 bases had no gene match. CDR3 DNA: TGTGCCAGCAGTTTCCGGACAGGGCCAAAAAACATTCAGTACTTC. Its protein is CASSFRTGPKNIQYF.

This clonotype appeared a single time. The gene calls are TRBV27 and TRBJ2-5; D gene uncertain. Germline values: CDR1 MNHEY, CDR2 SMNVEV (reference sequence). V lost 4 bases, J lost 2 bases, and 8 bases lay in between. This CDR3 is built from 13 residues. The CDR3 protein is CASSYGQQETQYF. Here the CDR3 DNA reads TGTGCCAGCAGTTATGGGCAACAAGAGACCCAGTACTTC.

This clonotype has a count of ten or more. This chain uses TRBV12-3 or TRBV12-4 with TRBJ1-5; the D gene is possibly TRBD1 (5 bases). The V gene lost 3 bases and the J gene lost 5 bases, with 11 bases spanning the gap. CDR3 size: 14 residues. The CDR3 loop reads CASSFQGRDQPQHF. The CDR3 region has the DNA TGTGCCAGCAGTTTTCAGGGAAGGGATCAGCCCCAGCATTTT.

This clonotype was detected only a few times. The CDR3 DNA reads as TGTGCCAGCAGTTACTCCCAGGGCGCGGGAGAGACCCAGTACTTC. It specifies CASSYSQGAGETQYF. The chain links TRBV6-2 or TRBV6-3 to TRBJ2-5; the D gene could be TRBD1 or TRBD2 (5 bases each). This CDR3 region has 15 residues. The V gene lost 0 bases and the J gene lost 4 bases, with 12 bases spanning the gap. The germline V gene has CDR1 MNHEY and CDR2 SVGEGT.

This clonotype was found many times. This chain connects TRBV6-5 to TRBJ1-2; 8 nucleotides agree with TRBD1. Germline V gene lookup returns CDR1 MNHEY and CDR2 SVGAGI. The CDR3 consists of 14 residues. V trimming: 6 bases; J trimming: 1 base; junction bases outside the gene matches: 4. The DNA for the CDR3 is TGTGCCAGCAGCAAGGGACAGGTTAACTATGGCTACACCTTC. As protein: CASSKGQVNYGYTF.

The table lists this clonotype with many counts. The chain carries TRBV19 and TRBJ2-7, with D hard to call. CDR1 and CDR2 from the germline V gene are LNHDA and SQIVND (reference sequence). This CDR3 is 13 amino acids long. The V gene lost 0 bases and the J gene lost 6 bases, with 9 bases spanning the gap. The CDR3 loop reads CASSIDPRGEQYF. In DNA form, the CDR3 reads TGTGCCAGTAGTATAGACCCCCGCGGCGAGCAGTACTTC.

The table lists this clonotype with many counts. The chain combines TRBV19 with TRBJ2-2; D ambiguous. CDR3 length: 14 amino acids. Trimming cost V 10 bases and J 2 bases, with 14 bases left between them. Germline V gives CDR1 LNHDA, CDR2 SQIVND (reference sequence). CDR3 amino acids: CATTSVDNTGELFF. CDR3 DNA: TGTGCCACAACGTCGGTGGATAACACCGGGGAGCTGTTTTTT.

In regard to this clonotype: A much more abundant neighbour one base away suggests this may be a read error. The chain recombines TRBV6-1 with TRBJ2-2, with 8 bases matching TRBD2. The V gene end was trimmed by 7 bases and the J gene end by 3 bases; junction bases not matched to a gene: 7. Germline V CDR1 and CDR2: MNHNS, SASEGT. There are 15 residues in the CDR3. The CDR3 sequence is CASKTPGGYTGELFF. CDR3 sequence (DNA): TGTGCCAGCAAGACTCCGGGAGGGTACACCGGGGAGCTGTTTTTT.